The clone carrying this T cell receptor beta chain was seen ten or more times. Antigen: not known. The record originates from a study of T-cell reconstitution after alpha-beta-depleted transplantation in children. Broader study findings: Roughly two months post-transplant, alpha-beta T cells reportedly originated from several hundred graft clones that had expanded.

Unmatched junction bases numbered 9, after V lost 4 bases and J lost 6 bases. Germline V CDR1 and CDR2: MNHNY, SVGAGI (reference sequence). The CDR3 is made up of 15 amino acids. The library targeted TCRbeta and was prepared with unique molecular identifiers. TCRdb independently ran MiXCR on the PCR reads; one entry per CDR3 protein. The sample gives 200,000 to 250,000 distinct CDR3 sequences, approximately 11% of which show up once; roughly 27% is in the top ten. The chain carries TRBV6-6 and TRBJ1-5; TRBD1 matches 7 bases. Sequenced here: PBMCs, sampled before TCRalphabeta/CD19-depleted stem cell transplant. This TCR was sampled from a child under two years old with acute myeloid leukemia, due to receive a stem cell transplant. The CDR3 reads CASSSRQGWIQPQHF. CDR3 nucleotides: TGTGCCAGCAGTTCCCGACAGGGTTGGATTCAGCCCCAGCATTTT.